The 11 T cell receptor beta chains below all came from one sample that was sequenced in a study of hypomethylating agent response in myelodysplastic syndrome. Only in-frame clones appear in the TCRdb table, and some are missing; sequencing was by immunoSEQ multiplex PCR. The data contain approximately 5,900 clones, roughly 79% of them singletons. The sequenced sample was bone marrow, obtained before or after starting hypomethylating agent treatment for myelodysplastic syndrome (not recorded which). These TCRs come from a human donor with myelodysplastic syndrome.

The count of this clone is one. The CDR3 DNA reads as TGTGCCAGCAGTTTATCCCCCGCGCGGGGGCGAACATACAATGAGCAGTTCTTC. It yields the protein CASSLSPARGRTYNEQFF. The J gene is TRBJ2-1, the V gene TRBV27; the D gene is possibly TRBD2 (7 bases). The V end was cut by 0 bases, the J end by 4 bases, with 19 bases between. The CDR3 is 18 residues long. Per germline, CDR1 MNHEY and CDR2 SMNVEV (reference sequence).

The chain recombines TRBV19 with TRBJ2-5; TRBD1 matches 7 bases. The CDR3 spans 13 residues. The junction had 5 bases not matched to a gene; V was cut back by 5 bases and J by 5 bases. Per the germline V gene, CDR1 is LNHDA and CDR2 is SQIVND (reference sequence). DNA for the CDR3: TGTGCCAGTAGTCGAACGACAGGGGAGACCCAGTACTTC. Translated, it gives CASSRTTGETQYF.

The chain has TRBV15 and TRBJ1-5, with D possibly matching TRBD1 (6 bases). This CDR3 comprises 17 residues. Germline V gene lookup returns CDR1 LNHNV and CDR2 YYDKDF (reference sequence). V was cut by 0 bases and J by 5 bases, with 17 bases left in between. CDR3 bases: TGTGCCACCAGCAGAGATGTCCTAGGCAGGGGCGATCAGCCCCAGCATTTT. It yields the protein CATSRDVLGRGDQPQHF. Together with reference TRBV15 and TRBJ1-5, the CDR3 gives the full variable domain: DAMVIQNPRYQVTQFGKPVTLSCSQTLNHNVMYWYQQKSSQAPKLLFHYYDKDFNNEADTPDNFQSRRPNTSFCFLDIRSPGLGDTAMYLCATSRDVLGRGDQPQHFGDGTRLSIL.

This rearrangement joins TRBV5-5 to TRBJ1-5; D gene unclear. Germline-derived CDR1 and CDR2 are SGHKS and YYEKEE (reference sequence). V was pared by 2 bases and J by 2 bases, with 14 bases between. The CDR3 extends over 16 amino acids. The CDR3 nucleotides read TGTGCCAGCAGCTTTGAACACCGAGATGGCAATCAGCCCCAGCATTTT. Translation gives CASSFEHRDGNQPQHF. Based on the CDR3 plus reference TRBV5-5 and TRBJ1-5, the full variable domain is DAGVTQSPTHLIKTRGQQVTLRCSPISGHKSVSWYQQVLGQGPQFIFQYYEKEERGRGNFPDRFSARQFPNYSSELNVNALLLGDSALYLCASSFEHRDGNQPQHFGDGTRLSIL.

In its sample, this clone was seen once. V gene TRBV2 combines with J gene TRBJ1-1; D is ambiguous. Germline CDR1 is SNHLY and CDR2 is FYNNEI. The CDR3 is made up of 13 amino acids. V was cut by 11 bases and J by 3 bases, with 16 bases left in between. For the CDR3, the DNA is TGTGCCGCTCGACGGGAGGGCCACACTGAAGCTTTCTTT. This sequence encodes CAARREGHTEAFF.

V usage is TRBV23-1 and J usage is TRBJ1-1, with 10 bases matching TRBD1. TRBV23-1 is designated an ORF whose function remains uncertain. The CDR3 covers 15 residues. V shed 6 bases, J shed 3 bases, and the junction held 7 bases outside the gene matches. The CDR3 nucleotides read TGCGCCAGCAGCGGGACCGGGACAGGGGACACTGAAGCTTTCTTT. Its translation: CASSGTGTGDTEAFF.

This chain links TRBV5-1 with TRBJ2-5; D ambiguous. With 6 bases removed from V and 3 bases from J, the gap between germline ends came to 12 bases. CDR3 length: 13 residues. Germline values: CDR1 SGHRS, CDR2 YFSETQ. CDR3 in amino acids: CASKWTDKETQYF. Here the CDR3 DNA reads TGCGCCAGCAAGTGGACCGACAAAGAGACCCAGTACTTC.

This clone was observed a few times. The CDR3 spells CASRGQLNSYEQYV. The CDR3 region has the DNA TGTGCCAGCCGGGGACAGTTGAACTCCTACGAGCAGTACGTC. The rearrangement joins TRBV21-1 to TRBJ2-7; TRBD1, the table's D call, lacks a check against the DNA. TRBV21-1 is a listed pseudogene. CDR3 length: 14 residues.

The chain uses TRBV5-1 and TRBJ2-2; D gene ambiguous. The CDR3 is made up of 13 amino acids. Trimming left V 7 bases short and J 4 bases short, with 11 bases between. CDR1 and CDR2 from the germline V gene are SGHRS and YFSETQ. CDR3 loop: CASAVVGTGELFF. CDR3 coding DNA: TGCGCCAGCGCGGTAGTCGGCACCGGGGAGCTGTTTTTT.

For the CDR3, the DNA is TGCGCCAGCAGCTACGATCACGGCACCGGGGAGCTGTTTTTT. Its protein product is CASSYDHGTGELFF. The genes are TRBV5-1 and TRBJ2-2; D remains ambiguous. Germline CDR1 and CDR2: SGHRS and YFSETQ. Trimming stripped 3 bases from V and 4 bases from J, with 10 bases between. CDR3 length equals 14 residues.

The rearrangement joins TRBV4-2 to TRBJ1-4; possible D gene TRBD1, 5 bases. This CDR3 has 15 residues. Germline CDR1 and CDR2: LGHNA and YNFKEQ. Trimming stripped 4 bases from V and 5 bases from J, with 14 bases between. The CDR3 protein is CASSRRGVNNEKLFF. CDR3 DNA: TGTGCCAGCAGCCGAAGGGGAGTCAACAATGAAAAACTGTTTTTT.